This T cell receptor (beta chain) was documented in a study of post-analysis software for immune sequencing data. Overall study context: Disease trajectories encompassed relapsing-remitting, secondary progressive and progressive-relapsing multiple sclerosis. Broader study findings: In patients, TRBV5-6, TRBV5-1 and TRBV20-1 belonged to four or five TRBV segments found more frequently than in controls. Patients with multiple sclerosis recorded significantly lower normalized Chao1 diversity than controls, the study found. Same-batch preparations were strongly co-clustered by F measure.

Each TCR beta cDNA library carried unique molecular identifiers. T cells numbering roughly 1 to 11 million yielded cDNA molecules that totaled about 500,000. TCRdb fed the PCR reads into MiXCR, producing one record per CDR3 protein. The data contain roughly 700,000 distinct CDR3 sequences, less than 35% of them singletons. CDR1 and CDR2 (germline): SEHNR, FQNEAQ (reference sequence). The germline V and J ends were trimmed by 6 bases and 4 bases, with 17 bases remaining between them. The CDR3 totals 15 residues. A remark on this clonotype: Its cognate antigen is unknown.

The J gene is TRBJ2-3, the V gene TRBV7-9; the D gene is possibly TRBD2 (5 bases). Sequenced material: blood. The TCR was taken from a girl aged 5 to 17 with multiple sclerosis. CDR3 coding DNA: TGTGCCAGCAGTCAACTTTTGGGGAGCGCAGATACGCAGTATTTT. Translated: CASSQLLGSADTQYF.